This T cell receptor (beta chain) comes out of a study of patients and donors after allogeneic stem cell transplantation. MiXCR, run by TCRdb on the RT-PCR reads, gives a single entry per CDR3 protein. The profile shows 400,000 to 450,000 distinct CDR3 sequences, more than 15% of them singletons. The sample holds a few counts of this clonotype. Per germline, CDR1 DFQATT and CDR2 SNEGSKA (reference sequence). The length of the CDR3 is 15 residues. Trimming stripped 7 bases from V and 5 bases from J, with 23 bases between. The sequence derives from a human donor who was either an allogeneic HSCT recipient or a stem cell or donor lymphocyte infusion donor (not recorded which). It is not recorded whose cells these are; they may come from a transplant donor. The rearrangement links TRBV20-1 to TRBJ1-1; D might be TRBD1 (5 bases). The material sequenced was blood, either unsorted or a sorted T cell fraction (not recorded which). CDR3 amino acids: CSVKRLRGGRTEAFF. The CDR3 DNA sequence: TGCAGTGTCAAACGCCTCCGCGGGGGACGAACTGAAGCTTTCTTT.